One T cell receptor beta chain is described in this entry. This record belongs to a study of blood T cell repertoires in COVID-19. On the study more broadly: COVID-19 samples from acute and convalescent phases originated in the United States, Italy and Spain. Sample material is recorded as cDNA or gDNA derived from T cells, B-cell-depleted T cells, or PBMCs.

Authors' data handling: Reference gene primer amplification gave nucleated cell count estimates. Sequenced by immunoSEQ multiplex PCR; TCRdb stores in-frame clones only, minus some. The V and J calls and clone size were taken over from that table, and D and trimming were inferred from the DNA. The repertoire holds roughly 300,000 clones, with roughly 82% as singletons. Trimming stripped 4 bases from V and 4 bases from J, with 17 bases between. This CDR3 is built from 15 residues. Germline lookup yields CDR1 SGHRS and CDR2 YFSETQ. The chain is built from TRBV5-1 and TRBJ1-2; TRBD1 might be the D (5 bases). This receptor was taken from a woman in her forties or fifties with acute or convalescent COVID-19. Sequencing used peripheral blood. CDR3 protein: CASSPGLPGTYGYTF. In DNA form, the CDR3 reads TGCGCCAGCAGCCCCGGACTACCGGGGACCTATGGCTACACCTTC.